Below, one T cell receptor beta chain is given with its context. This specimen belongs to a study of blood T cell repertoires in COVID-19. Study-level background: Collection of acute and convalescent COVID-19 samples took place in the United States, Italy and Spain. PBMCs, B-cell-depleted T cells, or T cells were the source of the cDNA or gDNA that made up the material.

In the source study's methods: The authors estimated nucleated cell counts from reference gene primer amplification. Sequencing was performed with immunoSEQ multiplex PCR; in TCRdb, only in-frame clones are kept and a portion is missing. V, J and clone size derive from that table, while D and trimming were established from the DNA sequence. The sample contains over 70,000 clones, roughly 80% of which appear only once. The sample taken for sequencing was peripheral blood. The source is an elderly woman with acute or convalescent COVID-19.

CDR3 protein: CASSPKAEYYEQYF. The CDR3 nucleotides read TGTGCCAGCAGTCCCAAGGCGGAATACTACGAGCAGTACTTC. The rearrangement joins TRBV27 to TRBJ2-7; D gene unclear. Germline V gene data show CDR1 as MNHEY and CDR2 as SMNVEV (reference sequence). CDR3 length equals 14 residues. Deletions cut 5 bases from V and 3 bases from J, with 14 bases between.